Shown below are 24 T cell receptor beta chains from a single sample sequenced in a study of blood T cells in healthy people across ages. With a J-beta primer mix and a sample-barcoded 5' primer, a second PCR ran roughly 6 to 12 cycles. MiXCR was run by TCRdb on the 5' RACE reads, yielding one entry per CDR3 protein. Found here are about 680,000 distinct CDR3 sequences, about half of them singletons; the top ten hold 25% to 35%. The sample consisted of blood. The receptors come from a woman aged 60 to 75 in good health.

V is TRBV5-6 and J is TRBJ1-1, with D tentatively TRBD1 (5 bases). From germline, CDR1 is SGHDT and CDR2 YYEEEE. CDR3 size: 15 residues. Trimming removed 6 bases at V and 1 base at J, with 16 bases between. The CDR3 DNA follows: TGTGCCAGCACCGAGTTGGGACGCGCGAACACTGAAGCTTTCTTT. Translated: CASTELGRANTEAFF.

V is TRBV12-3 or TRBV12-4 and J is TRBJ1-2; weak D call: TRBD1 (5 bases). CDR3 length: 13 amino acids. The ends were cut back, 5 bases at V and 6 bases at J, with 13 bases in the middle. DNA of the CDR3: TGTGCCAGCAGTGTGCGGGGGATCGATGGCTACACCTTC. Translated: CASSVRGIDGYTF.

This chain joins TRBV5-1 and TRBJ1-1; no reliable D call. The ends were cut back, 0 bases at V and 6 bases at J, with 9 bases in the middle. The CDR3 totals 13 residues. Germline lookup yields CDR1 SGHRS and CDR2 YFSETQ. The CDR3: CASSLAGTPEAFF. DNA for the CDR3: TGCGCCAGCAGCTTGGCGGGAACCCCTGAAGCTTTCTTT.

The table lists this clonotype with a count of one. V is TRBV20-1 and J is TRBJ2-2; 15 bases match TRBD2. V lost 0 bases, J lost 3 bases, and 2 bases stayed unmatched. In germline, CDR1 is DFQATT, CDR2 SNEGSKA (reference sequence). The CDR3 totals 17 residues. CDR3 coding DNA: TGCAGTGCTAGAGATGGACTAGCGGGGGGGCACACCGGGGAGCTGTTTTTT. Protein: CSARDGLAGGHTGELFF.

The rearrangement uses TRBV3-1 and TRBJ2-7, with a tentative D call TRBD1 (6 bases). The CDR3 sequence is 14 residues long. Germline assignment: CDR1 LGHDT and CDR2 YNNKEL (reference sequence). V was shortened by 5 bases and J by 2 bases, with 13 bases between the two germline ends. CDR3 sequence: CASSFRTAAYEQYF. The CDR3, as DNA: TGTGCCAGCAGCTTTAGGACAGCTGCCTACGAGCAGTACTTC.

The CDR3 region has the DNA TGTGCCAGCAGTTTATCCCGTGGGGGCGGGCGTGGAGATCAGCCCCAGCATTTT. It translates to CASSLSRGGGRGDQPQHF. The V call is TRBV27, the J call TRBJ1-5, with a tentative D call TRBD1 (6 bases). This CDR3 has 18 amino acids. Germline loops: CDR1 MNHEY, CDR2 SMNVEV (reference sequence). Trimming left V 0 bases short and J 5 bases short, with 20 bases between.

The chain recombines TRBV2 with TRBJ1-6; no reliable D call. The CDR3 runs 16 residues. Germline assignment: CDR1 SNHLY and CDR2 FYNNEI. Deletions cut 2 bases from V and 9 bases from J, with 17 bases between. The CDR3 is CASSERSRSGRSPLHF. CDR3 DNA: TGTGCCAGCAGTGAAAGGTCCAGGAGCGGGCGTTCACCCCTCCACTTT.

This clonotype was picked up a small number of times. The chain links TRBV27 to TRBJ2-5, with 9 positions matching TRBD1. The better agreement between TRBJ2-7 and the DNA end casts doubt on the J call. CDR3 length: 16 residues. The germline CDR1 and CDR2 sequences are MNHEY and SMNVEV (reference sequence). CDR3 sequence reads: CASSFLSGTGSYEQYF. DNA for the CDR3: TGTGCCAGCAGTTTTCTCTCCGGGACAGGGTCATACGAGCAGTACTTC.

This clonotype has just a few counts. The chain uses TRBV7-9 and TRBJ2-3, with D perhaps assigned TRBD1 or TRBD2 (5 bases each). V was cut by 4 bases and J by 5 bases, with 19 bases left in between. The V gene's germline CDR1 is SEHNR and CDR2 FQNEAQ (reference sequence). The CDR3 totals 16 residues. This CDR3 reads CASSSSGTTAGDTQYF. The CDR3 DNA reads TGTGCCAGCAGCTCATCTGGGACCACCGCGGGAGATACGCAGTATTTT.

CDR3: CASSLDDRPYEQFF. Here the CDR3 DNA reads TGTGCCAGCAGCCTGGACGACCGTCCGTATGAGCAGTTCTTC. J is TRBJ2-1 and V is TRBV9; D not resolved. The CDR3 contains 14 residues. The V end lost 4 bases, the J end lost 8 bases, and 16 bases lay between the germline ends. Germline CDR1 is SGDLS and CDR2 is YYNGEE. Variable domain in full (rest from reference TRBV9 and TRBJ2-1): DSGVTQTPKHLITATGQRVTLRCSPRSGDLSVYWYQQSLDQGLQFLIQYYNGEERAKGNILERFSAQQFPDLHSELNLSSLELGDSALYFCASSLDDRPYEQFFGPGTRLTVL.

This clonotype was seen only a few times. The DNA for the CDR3 is TGCAGTGCCCCCCGATCCTCCCGGGACGAGCAGTACTTC. The encoded protein is CSAPRSSRDEQYF. The chain couples TRBV20-1 to TRBJ2-7; D not certain. The CDR3 is made up of 13 amino acids. Germline CDR1 DFQATT, CDR2 SNEGSKA (reference sequence). Trimming took off 6 bases at V and 5 bases at J, with 17 bases between the two ends.

This clonotype was recorded a few times. The chain recombines TRBV18 with TRBJ1-1; D gene uncertain. The CDR3 loop spans 14 amino acids. The germline V gene has CDR1 KGHSH and CDR2 LQKENI. Deletions cut 1 base from V and 0 bases from J, with 6 bases between. The CDR3 sequence: CASSPLRLNTEAFF. The CDR3 DNA reads TGTGCCAGCTCACCACTGCGCCTGAACACTGAAGCTTTCTTT.

The chain couples TRBV5-6 to TRBJ2-7; 8 positions agree with TRBD1. The germline gives CDR1 SGHDT, CDR2 YYEEEE. The CDR3 totals 15 residues. Trimming cost V 2 bases and J 0 bases; bases outside gene matches: 4. CDR3 sequence: CASSLGQGYSYEQYF. In nucleotides, the CDR3 is TGTGCCAGCAGCTTAGGACAGGGATACTCCTACGAGCAGTACTTC.

The rearrangement joins TRBV7-8 to TRBJ1-1; no firm D call. From germline, CDR1 is SGHVS and CDR2 FQNEAQ. The V end lost 5 bases, the J end lost 3 bases, and 13 bases lay between the germline ends. The CDR3 has 14 residues. Written as DNA, the CDR3 is TGTGCCAGCAGCGTAGGCAGAAAGGACACTGAAGCTTTCTTT. Amino acid sequence: CASSVGRKDTEAFF.

The gene calls are TRBV7-9 and TRBJ2-7, with unresolved D. This CDR3 contains 13 residues. V was cut by 5 bases and J by 0 bases, with 8 bases left in between. Per germline, CDR1 SEHNR and CDR2 FQNEAQ (reference sequence). The CDR3 is CASSAKFSYEQYF. The CDR3 nucleotides read TGTGCCAGCAGCGCCAAATTCTCCTACGAGCAGTACTTC.

The rearrangement links TRBV6-2 or TRBV6-3 to TRBJ1-5; 9 positions agree with TRBD1. Trimming took 5 bases from V and 4 from J; bases not matched to a gene: 6. Germline V CDR1 and CDR2: MNHEY, SVGEGT. This CDR3 spans 15 amino acids. The CDR3 DNA is TGTGCCAGCAGTGAGAGGGACAGGGTTAATCAGCCCCAGCATTTT. Protein: CASSERDRVNQPQHF.

In its sample, this clonotype was seen many times. The rearrangement links TRBV20-1 to TRBJ2-2; tentative D call: TRBD2 (6 bases). CDR1 is DFQATT, CDR2 SNEGSKA, per germline (reference sequence). This CDR3 is built from 16 residues. V shed 0 bases and J shed 1 base, with 12 bases lying between them. The CDR3 DNA reads as TGCAGTGCTAGAGATAGAGGGCGGGAGAACACCGGGGAGCTGTTTTTT. This sequence encodes CSARDRGRENTGELFF.

The chain couples TRBV20-1 to TRBJ2-3; 11 nucleotides line up with TRBD2. V trimming: 8 bases; J trimming: 6 bases; junction bases outside the gene matches: 10. The CDR3 consists of 14 residues. Germline CDR1 DFQATT, CDR2 SNEGSKA (reference sequence). CDR3 nucleotides: TGCAGTCCTGGCCGTAGCGGGAGGGAGGATACGCAGTATTTT. Translated: CSPGRSGREDTQYF.

The rearrangement joins TRBV2 to TRBJ2-5; D is unclear. The V gene's germline CDR1 is SNHLY and CDR2 FYNNEI. The CDR3 loop spans 10 amino acids. Trimming took 2 bases from V and 11 from J, leaving 6 bases between them. CDR3: CASSESTQYF. For the CDR3, the DNA is TGTGCCAGCAGTGAATCAACGCAGTACTTC. Drawing the rest from reference TRBV2 and TRBJ2-5, the complete variable domain is EPEVTQTPSHQVTQMGQEVILRCVPISNHLYFYWYRQILGQKVEFLVSFYNNEISEKSEIFDDQFSVERPDGSNFTLKIRSTKLEDSAMYFCASSESTQYFGPGTRLLVL.

The gene calls are TRBV20-1 and TRBJ2-3; no definite D call. Deletions cut 1 base from V and 2 bases from J, with 7 bases between. The CDR3 runs to 13 residues. Germline CDR1 is DFQATT and CDR2 is SNEGSKA (reference sequence). CDR3 DNA: TGCAGTGCTAGAGGAGTCGCCACAGATACGCAGTATTTT. Residues: CSARGVATDTQYF.

The chain combines TRBV3-1 with TRBJ2-7; 7 bases match TRBD2. The germline V gene encodes CDR1 LGHDT and CDR2 YNNKEL (reference sequence). The CDR3 length is 15 residues. J lost 4 bases, V lost 1 base, and 7 bases had no gene match. The CDR3 here is CASSQGRASGYEQYF. In nucleotides, the CDR3 is TGTGCCAGCAGCCAAGGTAGGGCTAGCGGTTACGAGCAGTACTTC.

This clonotype was counted a few times. This chain uses TRBV14 with TRBJ2-3; D is ambiguous. The CDR3 totals 14 residues. The germline CDR1 and CDR2 sequences are SGHDN and FVKESK. V gave up 4 bases and J gave up 1 base, with 9 bases separating them. This CDR3 is CASSRWIGTDTQYF. The CDR3 DNA is TGTGCCAGCAGCCGGTGGATTGGCACAGATACGCAGTATTTT.

This sequence joins TRBV3-1 and TRBJ1-1; 7 bases fit TRBD1. V lost 2 bases, J lost 2 bases, and 5 bases stayed unmatched. The CDR3 has 15 residues. From germline, CDR1 is LGHDT and CDR2 YNNKEL (reference sequence). CDR3 sequence reads: CASSQPGTVNTEAFF. The DNA of the CDR3 is TGTGCCAGCAGCCAACCCGGGACAGTTAACACTGAAGCTTTCTTT.

This clonotype was observed a few times. The chain is built from TRBV9 and TRBJ2-1, with 7 bases that match TRBD2. The CDR3 is 17 amino acids. After removal of 5 bases from V and 4 bases from J, the junction contained 15 bases not matched to a gene. Per germline, CDR1 SGDLS and CDR2 YYNGEE. The CDR3 DNA follows: TGTGCCAGCAGTAATCTTGGGGGGGGGAGCGTTTACAATGAGCAGTTCTTC. This sequence encodes CASSNLGGGSVYNEQFF.